This paragraph covers one T cell receptor (beta chain) sequence. V lost 6 bases to trimming and J lost 6 bases; unmatched junction nucleotides: 9. From germline, CDR1 is SNHLY and CDR2 FYNNEI. The CDR3 contains 14 residues. Per the original data handling: The authors estimated nucleated cell counts from reference gene primer amplification. The repertoire was sequenced with immunoSEQ multiplex PCR; TCRdb's copy has only in-frame clones and lacks some. The V and J calls and clone size were taken over from that table, and D and trimming were inferred from the DNA. The sample includes 70,000 or so clones, about 90% of them seen just once. This sample is drawn from a study of blood T cell repertoires in COVID-19. About the study: The study drew acute and convalescent COVID-19 samples from the United States, Italy and Spain. Sources were T cells, B-cell-depleted T cells, or PBMCs; the material itself was cDNA or gDNA.

Enrollment of patients from Seattle took place during active infection, with longitudinal follow-up. This receptor was obtained from a man aged 35 to 55 with COVID-19, enrolled during active disease. The chain couples TRBV2 to TRBJ2-5, with 8 positions matching TRBD1. Sequencing was performed on peripheral blood. The CDR3, as DNA: TGTGCCAGCAGCCAGTTGAGGACAGGGAAGACCCAGTACTTC. Amino acid sequence: CASSQLRTGKTQYF.